This T cell receptor beta chain was retrieved from a study of blood T cell repertoires in COVID-19. The wider study: Collection of acute and convalescent COVID-19 samples took place in the United States, Italy and Spain.

The data were produced by immunoSEQ multiplex PCR, yet TCRdb's version contains in-frame clones alone and is incomplete. The table lists some 180,000 clones, 80% to 90% of them singletons. This CDR3 is built from 15 residues. Trimming took 7 bases from V and 4 from J; bases not matched to a gene: 10. Germline CDR1 SQVTM, CDR2 ANQGSEA. The receptor's source is a man between 65 and 85 years old with active or convalescent COVID-19. The specimen was peripheral blood. This chain uses TRBV29-1 with TRBJ2-5, with 12 bases matching TRBD1. The DNA of the CDR3 is TGCAGCGGGGCCCTGGGACAGGGGGCTGGAGAGACCCAGTACTTC. This translates into CSGALGQGAGETQYF.